This TCR beta chain is from a study of blood T cells in healthy people across ages. Details on this clonotype: What it recognizes is unknown.

The study, taken as a whole, reports: Across samples, TCR beta diversity tracked strongly with naive T cell percentage.

Combining a sample-barcoded 5' primer with a J-beta primer mix, a second PCR ran for roughly 7 to 11 cycles. TCRdb independently ran MiXCR on the 5' RACE reads; one entry per CDR3 protein. Among 1.5 million to 2 million distinct CDR3 sequences, about 35% were seen once, and the ten largest hold about 11%. This CDR3 has 16 residues. Germline trimming cut 5 bases from V and 4 bases from J; bases unmatched to any gene: 7. CDR1 and CDR2 (germline): SGHAT, FQNNGV. This TCR came from a woman in her twenties or thirties in good health. Sequenced input: blood. The chain couples TRBV11-2 to TRBJ2-3, with 12 bases identical to TRBD2. This CDR3 reads CASSRLAGESADTQYF. The CDR3 DNA reads as TGTGCCAGCAGCAGACTAGCGGGAGAGAGCGCAGATACGCAGTATTTT. Filled out from reference TRBV11-2 and TRBJ2-3, the complete variable domain reads EAGVAQSPRYKIIEKRQSVAFWCNPISGHATLYWYQQILGQGPKLLIQFQNNGVVDDSQLPKDRFSAERLKGVDSTLKIQPAKLEDSAVYLCASSRLAGESADTQYFGPGTRLTVL.